Each of the 6 T cell receptor beta chains below was sequenced from the same sample in a study of shared clonotypes between healthy human individuals. Assay used: immunoSEQ multiplex PCR; TCRdb lists only in-frame clones, some missing. The table lists approximately 2.1 million clones, approximately 95% of them singletons, with about 0.39% in the top ten. What was sequenced was naive CD4+ T cells from PBMCs. Subset indicated: CD45RA+ positively selected. All receptors derive from a man aged 18 to 30 in good health. Some clones in this sample may be carry-over from other donors' samples.

V usage is TRBV28 and J usage is TRBJ1-3; D ambiguous. The CDR3 consists of 16 residues. Per germline, CDR1 MDHEN and CDR2 SYDVKM. Trimming took off 6 bases at V and 0 bases at J, with 15 bases between the two ends. Written as DNA, the CDR3 is TGTGCCAGCAGAAACAGCCTGCCCAGCTCTGGAAACACCATATATTTT. Its protein product is CASRNSLPSSGNTIYF.

As DNA, the CDR3 is TGTGCCAGCAGTTCTCCCCCACGGGGAAACACTGAAGCTTTCTTT. Translation: CASSSPPRGNTEAFF. The chain combines TRBV27 with TRBJ1-1; D unclear. CDR3 length equals 15 residues. Germline V gene data show CDR1 as MNHEY and CDR2 as SMNVEV (reference sequence). V lost 4 bases and J lost 2, with 14 bases in between.

CDR3 DNA: TGTGCCAGCAACCCCGGACAGGCCGACGAGCAGTACTTC. Translation gives CASNPGQADEQYF. J is TRBJ2-7 and V is TRBV2; 7 bases are a match to TRBD1. The CDR3 covers 13 residues. The V gene end was trimmed by 7 bases and the J gene end by 5 bases; junction bases not matched to a gene: 8. CDR1 and CDR2 from the germline V gene are SNHLY and FYNNEI.

V usage is TRBV4-3 and J usage is TRBJ2-6, with 9 bases aligning to TRBD2. CDR3 length: 18 amino acids. From germline, CDR1 is LGHNA and CDR2 YSLEER. Trimming removed 4 bases from V and 4 bases from J; junction bases left unmatched: 11. The CDR3 reads CASSREAGGPVGANVLTF. CDR3 nucleotides: TGCGCCAGCAGCCGAGAGGCGGGAGGGCCGGTGGGGGCCAACGTCCTGACTTTC.

The chain employs TRBV29-1 and TRBJ1-1, with D possibly TRBD1 on 6 matching bases. The V gene lost 2 bases and the J gene lost 5 bases, with 12 bases spanning the gap. This CDR3 has 13 amino acids. Germline CDR1 reads SQVTM; CDR2 reads ANQGSEA. Written as DNA, the CDR3 is TGCAGCGTTGAAAGGGGGGGGCGGACTGAAGCTTTCTTT. It is translated as CSVERGGRTEAFF.

The V gene is TRBV5-1, the J gene TRBJ2-7; D is tentatively TRBD1 or TRBD2 (5 bases each). Germline V gives CDR1 SGHRS, CDR2 YFSETQ. The CDR3 is 16 residues long. V dropped 0 bases and J dropped 3 bases, with 16 bases sitting between them. CDR3 in DNA: TGCGCCAGCAGCTTGGATCGGGGCCTTGGTATCTACGAGCAGTACTTC. This sequence encodes CASSLDRGLGIYEQYF. Looking up the rest from reference TRBV5-1 and TRBJ2-7 gives the full variable domain: KAGVTQTPRYLIKTRGQQVTLSCSPISGHRSVSWYQQTPGQGLQFLFEYFSETQRNKGNFPGRFSGRQFSNSRSEMNVSTLELGDSALYLCASSLDRGLGIYEQYFGPGTRLTVT.